This T cell receptor (beta chain) appears in the sequencing data of a study of shared clonotypes between healthy human individuals. General study results and limits: The study found lower generation probabilities in non-shared clonotypes than in those shared by all four donors. Around 5% was the fraction of naive CD4 clonotypes found shared across several donors.

As to this clone: The antigen remains undetermined. The identical CDR3 is also encoded by other nucleotide sequences in the sample.

In CD8 memory, CD45RO+ cells were put together with CCR7-negative CD45RA+ TemRA cells. Trimming removed 0 bases from V and 1 base from J, with 4 bases in between. The CDR3 length is 13 residues. Germline CDR1 is SGHRS and CDR2 is YFSETQ. On sorted subsets, replicate PCRs used about 200 ng DNA, or tens of thousands of T cell genomes. This table comes from immunoSEQ multiplex PCR, and its TCRdb copy is limited to in-frame clones, with some not included. Of more than 550,000 clones in the sample, about 90% were seen once. The gene calls are TRBV5-1 and TRBJ1-1; unclear D gene. Sequencing was carried out using memory CD8+ T cells from PBMCs. This sample's subset: CD45RO+ cells pooled with CCR7-negative TemRA cells. The receptor was derived from a man between 18 and 35 years old in good health. Some clones in this sample may be carry-over from other donors' samples. CDR3 sequence (DNA): TGCGCCAGCAGCTTGGGAAGGAACACTGAAGCTTTCTTT. Protein sequence: CASSLGRNTEAFF.